This TCR beta chain was profiled in a study of T-cell reconstitution after alpha-beta-depleted transplantation in children. Germline assignment: CDR1 SGHRS and CDR2 YFSETQ. The CDR3 has 15 amino acids. The germline V and J ends were trimmed by 0 bases and 4 bases, with 14 bases remaining between them. Unique molecular identifiers tagged the TCRbeta library. Each CDR3 protein is one row after TCRdb ran MiXCR on the PCR reads. The sample consists of approximately 420,000 distinct CDR3 sequences, roughly 11% of them appearing once. This clonotype was observed a handful of times. This chain connects TRBV5-1 to TRBJ2-7, with no clear D. Sequences were derived from PBMCs from the stem cell graft donor, sampled from the stem cell graft. The clonotype was recovered from a human donor who donated a stem cell graft to a child with acute myeloid leukemia. This CDR3 reads CASSLGRQIRYEQYF. The CDR3 DNA is TGCGCCAGCAGCTTGGGCAGGCAGATTAGATACGAGCAGTACTTC.